This TCR beta chain was retrieved from a study of T cell changes during pregnancy in multiple sclerosis. TCRdb's copy holds only in-frame clones and misses some; the assay was immunoSEQ multiplex PCR. This sample yields over 40,000 clones, of which 80% to 90% are seen a single time; around 5.1% belongs to the top ten. The sequence derives from a female donor in good health, enrolled as a control in a pregnancy study. Sequencing used peripheral blood, obtained in the first trimester of pregnancy.

In DNA, the CDR3 is TGTGCCTGGAGTGTCGGGACTAGCGGGTACCAGCAGTTCTTC. Its protein is CAWSVGTSGYQQFF. The gene calls are TRBV30 and TRBJ2-1, with 12 bases fitting TRBD2. Unmatched junction bases numbered 5, after V lost 0 bases and J lost 11 bases. This CDR3 comprises 14 residues. Germline assignment: CDR1 GTSNPN and CDR2 SVGIG (reference sequence).